This T cell receptor beta chain stems from a study of cytomegalovirus exposure and HLA in healthy donors. Study in general: Samples from HLA-typed donors yielded approximately 80 million unique TCRs in an early data release. Overall study results and limits: The productive fraction for most TCR beta V segments was about 87% or about 30% in an earlier analysis. For cytomegalovirus status, the classifier reportedly gave diagnoses with high specificity and sensitivity. Researchers counted around 150 TCR beta chains as cytomegalovirus-associated.

A remark on this clone: Its antigen is currently unknown.

Vbeta (60) and Jbeta (13) primers were used in the PCR. The assay was immunoSEQ multiplex PCR, and TCRdb's table has in-frame clones only and misses some. This table holds 30,000 to 40,000 clones, roughly 80% found once. Germline-derived CDR1 and CDR2 are LGHNA and YSLEER. Losses at the gene ends were 0 bases for V and 4 bases for J; bases not matched to a gene: 8. The CDR3 is made up of 17 amino acids. Sequencing was carried out using PBMCs. The source of this sequence is a woman in her forties in good health and CMV-seronegative. The V and J genes are TRBV4-3 and TRBJ1-5; 8 nucleotides match TRBD1. Here the CDR3 DNA reads TGCGCCAGCAGCCAAGAGGGGACAGGTGGTGAAAATCAGCCCCAGCATTTT. This encodes CASSQEGTGGENQPQHF.